This TCR beta chain was found in a study of beta chain features in type 1 diabetes. This CDR3 is built from 14 residues. Germline V gene data show CDR1 as SQVTM and CDR2 as ANQGSEA. V lost 6 bases, J lost 5 bases, and 9 bases stayed unmatched. This clone has a handful of counts. Its target is not known. Other DNA sequences in this sample translate to the same CDR3. Overall study results and limits: Resolution of whether HLA type affects TCRB rearrangement was not achieved here. PCR could preferentially amplify shorter templates, alike in patients and controls.

The entirety of the isolated RNA underwent reverse transcription, so expressed TCRB transcripts were sequenced. TCRdb's table, derived via immunoSEQ multiplex PCR, lists solely in-frame clones and lacks some. The data hold about 220,000 clones, with under 13% observed a single time. This chain joins TRBV29-1 and TRBJ2-5; TRBD1 agrees at 10 bases. The sequenced sample consisted of central memory CD4+ T cells from blood. The TCR was taken from a man between 18 and 29 years old in good health. The CDR3 DNA follows: TGCAGCGTGGGCTGGGACAGGGGTAGGGAGACCCAGTACTTC. It encodes CSVGWDRGRETQYF.